Following are 12 T cell receptor beta chains from one sample sequenced in a study of OX40 agonist ivuxolimab in advanced cancers. Assay used: immunoSEQ multiplex PCR; TCRdb lists only in-frame clones, some missing. The repertoire has 70,000 or so clones, about nine tenths of them found once; the top ten carry 1.3%. The specimen was CD4+ or CD8+ T cells sorted from blood, collected in a trial of the OX40 agonist ivuxolimab. All receptors derive from an adult with an advanced solid tumor such as melanoma, head and neck, liver or kidney cancer.

The J gene is TRBJ2-7, the V gene TRBV7-9; D unresolved. The germline gives CDR1 SEHNR, CDR2 FQNEAQ (reference sequence). The CDR3 has 11 residues. Trimming pared 4 bases from V and 8 bases from J, leaving 9 bases between. The CDR3 DNA follows: TGTGCCAGCAGCTCTTCGTTCCAGCAGTACTTC. This sequence encodes CASSSSFQQYF.

The chain carries TRBV18 and TRBJ2-1; 12 bases are shared with TRBD2. The CDR3 runs to 17 residues. V was clipped by 0 bases and J by 3 bases; unmatched bases: 3. Germline loops: CDR1 KGHSH, CDR2 LQKENI. CDR3 coding DNA: TGTGCCAGCTCACCACCGCTAGCGGGAGGGATCTACAATGAGCAGTTCTTC. Residues: CASSPPLAGGIYNEQFF. Full variable domain (remainder filled in from reference TRBV18 and TRBJ2-1): NAGVMQNPRHLVRRRGQEARLRCSPMKGHSHVYWYRQLPEEGLKFMVYLQKENIIDESGMPKERFSAEFPKEGPSILRIQQVVRGDSAAYFCASSPPLAGGIYNEQFFGPGTRLTVL.

The rearrangement links TRBV15 to TRBJ1-1, with no clear D. The germline gives CDR1 LNHNV, CDR2 YYDKDF (reference sequence). The ends were cut back, 0 bases at V and 6 bases at J, with 11 bases in the middle. The CDR3 is made up of 14 amino acids. CDR3 DNA: TGTGCCACCAGCAGAGATCGCAGGACGGCTGAAGCTTTCTTT. This encodes CATSRDRRTAEAFF.

The V and J genes are TRBV6-5 and TRBJ2-7; D is perhaps TRBD1 (5 bases). V shed 6 bases and J shed 0 bases, with 12 bases lying between them. This CDR3 spans 14 amino acids. Germline V gene lookup returns CDR1 MNHEY and CDR2 SVGAGI. The CDR3 loop is CASRPDTASYEQYF. In DNA, the CDR3 is TGTGCCAGCAGACCGGACACGGCCTCCTACGAGCAGTACTTC.

The J gene is TRBJ1-2, the V gene TRBV29-1, with D perhaps TRBD1 (6 bases). The CDR3 runs 14 residues. V was clipped by 2 bases and J by 6 bases, with 16 bases between them. The germline gives CDR1 SQVTM, CDR2 ANQGSEA. The chain's CDR3 is CSVERQEGSDGYTF. CDR3 in DNA: TGCAGCGTTGAAAGACAGGAGGGATCTGATGGCTACACCTTC.

The chain joins TRBV19 to TRBJ1-4, with D unclear. The germline V gene has CDR1 LNHDA and CDR2 SQIVND (reference sequence). The CDR3 has 14 residues. The V and J ends lost 5 bases and 4 bases respectively, with 11 bases between them. The CDR3 region has the DNA TGTGCCAGTAGTTGGAGTTCGAATAATGAAAAACTGTTTTTT. Translating gives CASSWSSNNEKLFF. The full variable domain, rest sourced from reference TRBV19 and TRBJ1-4, is DGGITQSPKYLFRKEGQNVTLSCEQNLNHDAMYWYRQDPGQGLRLIYYSQIVNDFQKGDIAEGYSVSREKKESFPLTVTSAQKNPTAFYLCASSWSSNNEKLFFGSGTQLSVL.

Only a few counts were recorded for this clone. The gene calls are TRBV5-5 and TRBJ2-7, with D uncertain. Germline V gives CDR1 SGHKS, CDR2 YYEKEE (reference sequence). Trimming stripped 0 bases from V and 5 bases from J, with 9 bases between. The CDR3 totals 13 residues. The CDR3 protein is CASSLGPRDEQYF. CDR3 bases: TGTGCCAGCAGCTTGGGTCCCCGAGACGAGCAGTACTTC.

The chain has TRBV7-9 and TRBJ2-3, with D perhaps matching TRBD1 or TRBD2 (5 bases each). The CDR3 has 16 amino acids. V dropped 1 base and J dropped 4 bases, with 15 bases sitting between them. Germline V gene sequence: CDR1 SEHNR, CDR2 FQNEAQ (reference sequence). Here the CDR3 reads CASSLEGLPRADTQYF. The DNA for the CDR3 is TGTGCCAGCAGCTTAGAAGGACTCCCCAGGGCAGATACGCAGTATTTT.

This chain links TRBV21-1 with TRBJ2-2; the table's D gene call, TRBD2, was not cross checked with the DNA. TRBV21-1 is a recognized pseudogene. The CDR3 is 17 residues long. The CDR3 bases are TGTGCCAGCAGCAAAGCGAAGGGCGGGAGGAACACCGGGGAGCTGTTTTTT. Translated: CASSKAKGGRNTGELFF.

V usage is TRBV6-6 and J usage is TRBJ1-5, with 9 bases lining up with TRBD1. Germline V gene sequence: CDR1 MNHNY, CDR2 SVGAGI (reference sequence). There are 14 residues in the CDR3. V lost 5 bases and J lost 7; bases outside the gene matches: 6. CDR3 protein: CASSETGGVQPQHF. The CDR3 coding sequence is TGTGCCAGCAGTGAGACAGGGGGAGTGCAGCCCCAGCATTTT.

The rearrangement uses TRBV6-6 and TRBJ2-7, with a weak D call TRBD1 (5 bases). This CDR3 is 12 amino acids long. Trimming removed 8 bases from V and 1 base from J, with 9 bases in between. Germline V gives CDR1 MNHNY, CDR2 SVGAGI (reference sequence). CDR3 sequence: CASAQGSYEQYF. CDR3 bases: TGTGCCAGCGCTCAGGGATCCTACGAGCAGTACTTC.

The chain links TRBV5-1 to TRBJ2-5; D gene unclear. Germline values: CDR1 SGHRS, CDR2 YFSETQ. Trimming cost V 4 bases and J 2 bases, with 15 bases left between them. The CDR3 extends over 15 amino acids. For the CDR3, the DNA is TGCGCCAGCAGCCCCGGACGGTGGACGCAAGAGACCCAGTACTTC. This gives the protein CASSPGRWTQETQYF.